The 16 T cell receptor beta chains below come from one sample, sequenced in a study of early T cells in non-severe SARS-CoV-2 infection (dated by TCRdb to about 2021). Preparation of the library involved 5' RACE. TCRdb shows the sequencer as NextSeq 500. In TCRdb, the public reads were trimmed at Q25 with fastp and aligned with MiXCR, with productive beta chains retained. All rows with the same CDR3 protein become a single entry with the most common DNA and genes. The sample table contains about 47,000 distinct CDR3 sequences; only one count was recorded for about a tenth of them. The ten largest clonotypes hold around 5.3% of the sample. This material consisted of whole blood, taken at baseline. All receptors derive from an adult who was a healthcare worker with PCR-confirmed SARS-CoV-2 infection or an uninfected control (not recorded which).

V is TRBV7-9 and J is TRBJ2-3, with TRBD2 identical over 13 bases. The CDR3 contains 15 residues. Germline V gene lookup returns CDR1 SEHNR and CDR2 FQNEAQ (reference sequence). Trimming took 5 bases from V and 3 from J; bases not matched to a gene: 2. The CDR3 nucleotides are TGTGCCAGCAGCCGGACTAGCGGGAGTACAGATACGCAGTATTTT. Its translation: CASSRTSGSTDTQYF.

This clonotype was seen ten or more times. This chain uses TRBV6-5 with TRBJ1-2, with no clear D. The germline gives CDR1 MNHEY, CDR2 SVGAGI. Trimming stripped 5 bases from V and 4 bases from J, with 17 bases between. The CDR3 loop spans 15 amino acids. CDR3 coding DNA: TGTGCCAGCAGTCACGGACCTACCGAACCCTATGGCTACACCTTC. This translates into CASSHGPTEPYGYTF.

This chain uses TRBV19 with TRBJ1-1; tentative D call: TRBD1 (5 bases). This CDR3 has 13 residues. V was clipped by 11 bases and J by 1 base, with 14 bases between them. CDR1 and CDR2 (germline): LNHDA, SQIVND (reference sequence). The CDR3 coding sequence is TGTGCCGCCTACTCTGGGGGGAACACTGAAGCTTTCTTT. Its protein product is CAAYSGGNTEAFF.

V and J are TRBV30 and TRBJ2-1, with D possibly matching TRBD2 (6 bases). The germline V gene has CDR1 GTSNPN and CDR2 SVGIG (reference sequence). CDR3 length: 15 amino acids. Trimming stripped 0 bases from V and 4 bases from J, with 13 bases between. As DNA, the CDR3 is TGTGCCTGGAGTGTAGGAGGGGCCCAATACAATGAGCAGTTCTTC. It is translated as CAWSVGGAQYNEQFF.

This chain uses TRBV21-1 with TRBJ2-1; the table's TRBD2 call for D was not verified on the DNA. TRBV21-1 is shown as a pseudogene. The CDR3 contains 15 residues. CDR3: CASSKVSQGPPEQFF. The DNA for the CDR3 is TGTGCCAGCAGCAAAGTATCCCAAGGCCCGCCTGAGCAGTTCTTC.

This sequence joins TRBV14 and TRBJ2-1; 9 bases map to TRBD1. CDR3 size: 18 residues. Germline assignment: CDR1 SGHDN and CDR2 FVKESK. Trimming took 5 bases from V and 0 from J; bases not matched to a gene: 11. CDR3 sequence: CASSKDRGWMSSYNEQFF. The CDR3, as DNA: TGTGCCAGCAGCAAGGACAGGGGTTGGATGAGCTCCTACAATGAGCAGTTCTTC.

This clonotype was picked up a small number of times. V gene TRBV11-2 combines with J gene TRBJ2-3, with TRBD2 matching over 7 bases. Germline values: CDR1 SGHAT, CDR2 FQNNGV. This CDR3 is 14 amino acids long. J lost 8 bases, V lost 1 base, and 6 bases had no gene match. CDR3 loop: CASSLVEGRGTQYF. CDR3 DNA: TGTGCCAGCAGCTTAGTTGAGGGGAGGGGTACGCAGTATTTT.

Only a few counts were recorded for this clonotype. The chain uses TRBV7-3 and TRBJ2-1, with D perhaps matching TRBD2 (7 bases). V was shortened by 5 bases and J by 5 bases, with 16 bases between the two germline ends. The CDR3 loop spans 15 amino acids. CDR1 SGHTA and CDR2 FQGTGA come from the germline V gene. CDR3 region: CASSPGGPGHNEQFF. In nucleotides, the CDR3 is TGTGCCAGCAGCCCCGGGGGGCCAGGCCACAATGAGCAGTTCTTC.

In this sample, this clonotype turned up a few times. The rearrangement links TRBV2 to TRBJ2-7; 7 bases are shared with TRBD2. V dropped 7 bases and J dropped 4; count of bases not matched to a gene: 10. This CDR3 is built from 14 residues. CDR1 and CDR2 (germline): SNHLY, FYNNEI. Here the CDR3 reads CASKALGGPYEQYF. Written as DNA, the CDR3 is TGTGCCAGCAAGGCCCTGGGAGGGCCTTACGAGCAGTACTTC.

This clonotype was detected many times. The CDR3 nucleotides are TGCAGTGCGCCAGCTTTCGGGGGGTCCTACGAGCAGTACTTC. This encodes CSAPAFGGSYEQYF. V and J are TRBV20-1 and TRBJ2-7, with TRBD2 identical over 7 bases. Trimming removed 6 bases from V and 1 base from J; junction bases left unmatched: 9. This CDR3 comprises 14 residues. The germline gives CDR1 DFQATT, CDR2 SNEGSKA (reference sequence).

Concerning this clonotype itself: At one end the junction does not follow the germline gene, possibly because of a read error. The chain joins TRBV6-5 to TRBJ2-2; D ambiguous. Germline-derived CDR1 and CDR2 are MNHEY and SVGAGI. The CDR3 is 15 amino acids. CDR3 in DNA: TGTGCCAGCAGGCTACGGGTTATGAACACCGTGGAGCTGTTTTTT. Its protein product is CASRLRVMNTVELFF.

This clonotype was detected many times. The CDR3 nucleotides read TGTGCCAGCAGCGTTGGGACAGGTGGAACCTACGAGCAGTACTTC. Translating it yields CASSVGTGGTYEQYF. V usage is TRBV9 and J usage is TRBJ2-7; the match to TRBD1 covers 8 bases. The CDR3 runs to 15 residues. Germline trimming cut 2 bases from V and 2 bases from J; bases unmatched to any gene: 6. In germline, CDR1 is SGDLS, CDR2 YYNGEE.

The chain employs TRBV7-6 and TRBJ2-3; D not resolved. The CDR3 covers 13 residues. V dropped 6 bases and J dropped 4 bases, with 11 bases sitting between them. CDR1 and CDR2 (germline): SGHVS, FNYEAQ. The CDR3 sequence: CASRRSRSDTQYF. The CDR3 nucleotides read TGTGCCAGCAGGCGGAGTAGGTCAGATACGCAGTATTTT. The full variable domain, completed using reference TRBV7-6 and TRBJ2-3, is GAGVSQSPRYKVTKRGQDVALRCDPISGHVSLYWYRQALGQGPEFLTYFNYEAQQDKSGLPNDRFSAERPEGSISTLTIQRTEQRDSAMYRCASRRSRSDTQYFGPGTRLTVL.

This rearrangement joins TRBV29-1 to TRBJ1-4, with a tentative D call TRBD1 (5 bases). Deletions cut 4 bases from V and 3 bases from J, with 9 bases between. The germline gives CDR1 SQVTM, CDR2 ANQGSEA. The CDR3 extends over 13 amino acids. The CDR3 region is CSVAGGANEKLFF. CDR3 nucleotides: TGCAGCGTTGCCGGAGGGGCTAATGAAAAACTGTTTTTT.

The chain combines TRBV6-1 with TRBJ1-3; D is undetermined. The CDR3 runs to 17 residues. V lost 2 bases to trimming and J lost 0 bases, with 14 bases between them. CDR1 is MNHNS and CDR2 is SASEGT in the germline V gene. CDR3 nucleotide sequence: TGTGCCAGCAGTGAATTCCCGCTCACCACCTCTGGAAACACCATATATTTT. Protein product: CASSEFPLTTSGNTIYF.

This clonotype has at least ten counts. The gene calls are TRBV9 and TRBJ1-1; a weak D match, TRBD1 (6 bases). The CDR3 extends over 13 amino acids. Germline-derived CDR1 and CDR2 are SGDLS and YYNGEE. Trimming pared 0 bases from V and 9 bases from J, leaving 12 bases between. CDR3: CASSVGPGAKAFF. The CDR3 coding sequence is TGTGCCAGCAGCGTAGGGCCGGGGGCAAAAGCTTTCTTT.